One and the same sample provided the 14 T cell receptor beta chains below, sequenced in a study of T cells after yellow fever vaccination. TCRdb passed the 5' RACE reads through MiXCR, listing each CDR3 protein once. The sample consists of some 340,000 distinct CDR3 sequences, over 8.5% of them appearing once. The material was CD4+ T cells sorted from PBMCs, obtained 45 days after the yellow fever booster vaccination. These TCRs come from a man younger than 30 who received the YFV17D yellow fever vaccine.

This clonotype was picked up many times. This chain connects TRBV10-3 to TRBJ2-3; 10 positions match TRBD2. V lost 2 bases and J lost 2; bases outside the gene matches: 7. The CDR3 extends over 17 amino acids. Germline lookup yields CDR1 ENHRY and CDR2 SYGVKD. DNA of the CDR3: TGTGCCATCAGTGAGAGTAGCGGGGGGCCCCTCACAGATACGCAGTATTTT. Translation: CAISESSGGPLTDTQYF.

V is TRBV10-3 and J is TRBJ2-3; 10 bases line up with TRBD2. Trimming cost V 10 bases and J 5 bases; bases outside gene matches: 9. The CDR3 covers 14 residues. Germline V CDR1 and CDR2: ENHRY, SYGVKD. The CDR3 DNA follows: TGTGCCACCTCGACTAGCGGGTTCAAAGATACGCAGTATTTT. This sequence encodes CATSTSGFKDTQYF.

This chain connects TRBV6-5 to TRBJ1-5; D remains ambiguous. V was shortened by 4 bases and J by 6 bases, with 10 bases between the two germline ends. CDR3 length equals 13 residues. The germline CDR1 and CDR2 sequences are MNHEY and SVGAGI. The CDR3 here is CASSWQSGQPQHF. For the CDR3, the DNA is TGTGCCAGCAGTTGGCAGTCAGGTCAGCCCCAGCATTTT.

This clonotype was found a few times. J is TRBJ2-6 and V is TRBV24-1; tentatively, D is TRBD1 (6 bases). The germline V gene has CDR1 KGHDR and CDR2 SFDVKD. V shed 7 bases and J shed 0 bases, with 6 bases lying between them. The CDR3 consists of 14 residues. CDR3: CATRQGSGANVLTF. The CDR3 DNA sequence: TGTGCCACCAGACAGGGCTCTGGGGCCAACGTCCTGACTTTC.

V gene TRBV11-1 combines with J gene TRBJ2-7; D remains ambiguous. This CDR3 comprises 12 residues. Trimming shortened V by 9 bases and J by 0 bases, and 9 bases separated the two germline ends. Per the germline V gene, CDR1 is SGHAT and CDR2 is FQDESV (reference sequence). The CDR3 region is CARRLISYEQYV. CDR3 DNA: TGTGCCAGACGCCTGATCTCCTACGAGCAGTACGTC.

The chain combines TRBV4-3 with TRBJ1-6; possibly TRBD1 for D (5 bases). CDR1 and CDR2 (germline): LGHNA, YSLEER. Trimming removed 1 base at V and 0 bases at J, with 13 bases between. This CDR3 region has 18 residues. The CDR3, as DNA: TGCGCCAGCAGCCAAGTAAGGGGCAGCAGCTCCTATAATTCACCCCTCCACTTT. Residues: CASSQVRGSSSYNSPLHF.

This clonotype showed up just a few times. This rearrangement joins TRBV4-1 to TRBJ1-2; no firm D call. CDR3 length: 15 amino acids. With 2 bases removed from V and 5 bases from J, the gap between germline ends came to 15 bases. Per the germline V gene, CDR1 is MGHRA and CDR2 is YSYEKL. CDR3 sequence: CASSQTVRTSYGYTF. DNA of the CDR3: TGCGCCAGCAGCCAAACGGTACGGACGAGTTATGGCTACACCTTC.

This clonotype was found a few times. The chain links TRBV12-3 or TRBV12-4 to TRBJ1-4; D gene uncertain. The CDR3 totals 14 residues. Trimming took 3 bases from V and 3 from J, leaving 8 bases between them. The CDR3 DNA is TGTGCCAGCAGTTTCACCGGGGCTAATGAAAAACTGTTTTTT. Encoded protein: CASSFTGANEKLFF.

The rearrangement links TRBV28 to TRBJ1-4; D is possibly TRBD1 (6 bases). This CDR3 contains 14 residues. Deletions cut 3 bases from V and 8 bases from J, with 13 bases between. Germline values: CDR1 MDHEN, CDR2 SYDVKM. The CDR3 protein is CASSFTGAGEKLFF. The CDR3 DNA follows: TGTGCCAGCAGTTTTACGGGGGCCGGGGAAAAACTGTTTTTT.

The V call is TRBV28, the J call TRBJ2-5; TRBD1 or TRBD2 may be the D gene (6 bases each). The V gene's germline CDR1 is MDHEN and CDR2 SYDVKM. The CDR3 totals 15 residues. V was pared by 7 bases and J by 1 base, with 16 bases between. The CDR3 is CASKVGGAGQETQYF. The CDR3 coding sequence is TGTGCCAGCAAGGTGGGGGGCGCGGGCCAAGAGACCCAGTACTTC.

This clonotype came up a few times. The chain joins TRBV2 to TRBJ2-1, with 10 bases matching TRBD2. V was clipped by 8 bases and J by 4 bases; unmatched bases: 11. CDR3 length: 16 residues. The germline V gene encodes CDR1 SNHLY and CDR2 FYNNEI. CDR3 protein: CASSPSGGRYYNEQFF. For the CDR3, the DNA is TGTGCCAGCTCCCCTAGCGGGGGACGATATTACAATGAGCAGTTCTTC.

The rearrangement uses TRBV3-1 and TRBJ2-3; no clear D gene. Trimming left V 2 bases short and J 3 bases short, with 6 bases between. This CDR3 is built from 13 residues. Germline V gives CDR1 LGHDT, CDR2 YNNKEL (reference sequence). CDR3 sequence: CASSQMGTDTQYF. The CDR3 DNA reads TGTGCCAGCAGCCAAATGGGTACAGATACGCAGTATTTT.

The chain is built from TRBV5-1 and TRBJ2-3; 8 bases match TRBD1. The V gene end was trimmed by 0 bases and the J gene end by 1 base; junction bases not matched to a gene: 1. Germline V gives CDR1 SGHRS, CDR2 YFSETQ. CDR3 size: 15 residues. The CDR3 coding sequence is TGCGCCAGCAGCTTGGCGACAGGGGGCACAGATACGCAGTATTTT. Protein product: CASSLATGGTDTQYF.

This chain joins TRBV5-1 and TRBJ1-1; D gene uncertain. Germline V gene lookup returns CDR1 SGHRS and CDR2 YFSETQ. Trimming pared 4 bases from V and 0 bases from J, leaving 10 bases between. The CDR3 totals 14 residues. This CDR3 reads CASSPRSLNTEAFF. The CDR3 DNA follows: TGCGCCAGCAGCCCGAGGAGTTTGAACACTGAAGCTTTCTTT.